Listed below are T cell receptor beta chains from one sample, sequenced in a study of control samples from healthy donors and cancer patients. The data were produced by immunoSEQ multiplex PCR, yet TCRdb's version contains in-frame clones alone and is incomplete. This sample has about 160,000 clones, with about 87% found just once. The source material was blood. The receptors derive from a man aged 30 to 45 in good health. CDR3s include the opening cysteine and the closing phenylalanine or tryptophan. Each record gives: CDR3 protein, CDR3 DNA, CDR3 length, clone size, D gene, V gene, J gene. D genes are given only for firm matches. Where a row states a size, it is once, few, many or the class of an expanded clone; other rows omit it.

CDR3aa: CASSSSLAGSLYGYTF; CDR3nt: TGTGCCAGCAGCTCCTCCCTCGCAGGTTCCCTCTATGGCTACACCTTC; len: 16; abundance: .; d_gene: .; v_gene: TRBV7-9; j_gene: TRBJ1-2
CDR3aa: CASTTGALKDEQFF; CDR3nt: TGTGCCAGTACAACGGGGGCCCTAAAGGATGAGCAGTTCTTC; len: 14; abundance: .; d_gene: .; v_gene: TRBV19; j_gene: TRBJ2-1
CDR3aa: CASSLQGNYGYTF; CDR3nt: TGTGCCAGCAGCTTACAGGGTAACTATGGCTACACCTTC; len: 13; abundance: .; d_gene: .; v_gene: TRBV7-2; j_gene: TRBJ1-2
CDR3aa: CSARTVGAFF; CDR3nt: TGCAGTGCTAGAACGGTGGGAGCTTTCTTT; len: 10; abundance: .; d_gene: .; v_gene: TRBV20-1; j_gene: TRBJ1-1
CDR3aa: CASSKLQGADNEQFF; CDR3nt: TGTGCCAGCTCTAAATTACAGGGGGCGGACAATGAGCAGTTCTTC; len: 15; abundance: .; d_gene: TRBD1; v_gene: TRBV25-1; j_gene: TRBJ2-1
CDR3aa: CASSSAGYTEAFF; CDR3nt: TGCGCCAGCAGCTCCGCGGGCTACACTGAAGCTTTCTTT; len: 13; abundance: once; d_gene: .; v_gene: TRBV5-1; j_gene: TRBJ1-1
CDR3aa: CASSRSARSGNTIYF; CDR3nt: TGTGCCAGCAGCCGATCCGCTCGGTCTGGAAACACCATATATTTT; len: 15; abundance: .; d_gene: .; v_gene: TRBV6-5; j_gene: TRBJ1-3
CDR3aa: CASSLDRDETQYF; CDR3nt: TGTGCCAGCAGTCTCGACAGGGATGAGACCCAGTACTTC; len: 13; abundance: .; d_gene: TRBD1; v_gene: TRBV7-8; j_gene: TRBJ2-5
CDR3aa: CASRTHGVAYEQYF; CDR3nt: TGTGCCAGCAGAACCCACGGGGTTGCCTACGAGCAGTACTTC; len: 14; abundance: .; d_gene: .; v_gene: TRBV27; j_gene: TRBJ2-7
CDR3aa: CAIAGQGARDEQYF; CDR3nt: TGTGCCATCGCGGGGCAGGGGGCTCGGGACGAGCAGTACTTC; len: 14; abundance: .; d_gene: TRBD1; v_gene: TRBV7-8; j_gene: TRBJ2-7
CDR3aa: CASSQFNRRNTEAFF; CDR3nt: TGCGCCAGCAGTCAATTTAACCGGAGGAACACTGAAGCTTTCTTT; len: 15; abundance: .; d_gene: .; v_gene: TRBV23-1; j_gene: TRBJ1-1
CDR3aa: CASSSPSGRSYEQYF; CDR3nt: TGTGCCAGCAGTTCCCCTAGCGGGAGAAGCTACGAGCAGTACTTC; len: 15; abundance: .; d_gene: TRBD2; v_gene: TRBV27; j_gene: TRBJ2-7
CDR3aa: CASSLEGSSTAFF; CDR3nt: TGCGCCAGCAGCTTGGAGGGAAGTAGTACAGCTTTCTTT; len: 13; abundance: .; d_gene: .; v_gene: TRBV5-1; j_gene: TRBJ1-1
CDR3aa: CSAAGGASSSYNEQFF; CDR3nt: TGCAGCGCTGCGGGGGGGGCGTCTAGCTCCTACAATGAGCAGTTCTTC; len: 16; abundance: .; d_gene: TRBD2; v_gene: TRBV29-1; j_gene: TRBJ2-1
CDR3aa: CASSQDLSGSSYNEQFF; CDR3nt: TGTGCCAGCAGCCAAGATCTTAGCGGGAGCTCCTACAATGAGCAGTTCTTC; len: 17; abundance: .; d_gene: TRBD2; v_gene: TRBV3-1/TRBV3-2; j_gene: TRBJ2-1
CDR3aa: CASSQRAGMGGQPQHF; CDR3nt: TGTGCCAGCAGCCAAAGGGCTGGGATGGGTGGTCAGCCCCAGCATTTT; len: 16; abundance: few; d_gene: .; v_gene: TRBV3-1/TRBV3-2; j_gene: TRBJ1-5
CDR3aa: CASSPGEASRGYTF; CDR3nt: TGTGCCAGCAGCCCAGGGGAGGCCTCTCGCGGCTACACCTTC; len: 14; abundance: .; d_gene: .; v_gene: TRBV7-8; j_gene: TRBJ1-2
CDR3aa: CASSLGESQPQHF; CDR3nt: TGTGCCAGCAGTTTGGGAGAGAGTCAGCCCCAGCATTTT; len: 13; abundance: .; d_gene: .; v_gene: TRBV6-2/TRBV6-3; j_gene: TRBJ1-5
CDR3aa: CASRVTASSGNTIYF; CDR3nt: TGTGCCAGCAGGGTTACTGCCAGCTCTGGAAACACCATATATTTT; len: 15; abundance: .; d_gene: .; v_gene: TRBV3-1/TRBV3-2; j_gene: TRBJ1-3
CDR3aa: CASSLPSNTEAFF; CDR3nt: TGTGCCAGCAGCCTCCCCAGCAACACTGAAGCTTTCTTT; len: 13; abundance: .; d_gene: .; v_gene: TRBV28; j_gene: TRBJ1-1
CDR3aa: CASSFRGARNGYTF; CDR3nt: TGTGCCAGCAGTTTTAGGGGGGCAAGAAATGGCTACACCTTC; len: 14; abundance: .; d_gene: .; v_gene: TRBV28; j_gene: TRBJ1-2
CDR3aa: CASSQVGQEYYGYTF; CDR3nt: TGTGCCAGCAGCCAAGTAGGTCAGGAGTACTATGGCTACACCTTC; len: 15; abundance: .; d_gene: .; v_gene: TRBV14; j_gene: TRBJ1-2
CDR3aa: CASSLNTGKGSPLHF; CDR3nt: TGTGCCAGCAGCTTAAACACAGGGAAAGGTTCACCCCTCCACTTT; len: 15; abundance: .; d_gene: .; v_gene: TRBV5-4; j_gene: TRBJ1-6
CDR3aa: CASSLEWSQATDTQYF; CDR3nt: TGTGCCAGCAGCTTGGAATGGTCTCAGGCCACAGATACGCAGTATTTT; len: 16; abundance: .; d_gene: .; v_gene: TRBV5-5; j_gene: TRBJ2-3
CDR3aa: CASSHLTGAGYEQYF; CDR3nt: TGCGCCAGCAGCCATCTTACAGGGGCGGGCTACGAGCAGTACTTC; len: 15; abundance: .; d_gene: TRBD1; v_gene: TRBV4-1; j_gene: TRBJ2-7
CDR3aa: CASSKVGHNPNRGYYEQYF; CDR3nt: TGTGCCAGCAGTAAGGTTGGGCACAATCCTAACAGGGGATACTACGAGCAGTACTTC; len: 19; abundance: .; d_gene: TRBD1; v_gene: TRBV28; j_gene: TRBJ2-7
CDR3aa: CASSLYGAPGNTEAFF; CDR3nt: TGTGCCAGCAGCCTCTACGGGGCCCCGGGGAACACTGAAGCTTTCTTT; len: 16; abundance: .; d_gene: .; v_gene: TRBV5-6; j_gene: TRBJ1-1
CDR3aa: CASSPSTDGEQFF; CDR3nt: TGTGCCAGCAGCCCCTCGACGGACGGCGAGCAGTTCTTC; len: 13; abundance: once; d_gene: .; v_gene: TRBV9; j_gene: TRBJ2-1
CDR3aa: CASSFDQGGKDYEQYF; CDR3nt: TGTGCCAGCAGTTTCGATCAGGGGGGAAAAGATTACGAGCAGTACTTC; len: 16; abundance: .; d_gene: .; v_gene: TRBV28; j_gene: TRBJ2-7
CDR3aa: CASSPRVTNTEAFF; CDR3nt: TGTGCCAGCTCACCGAGGGTTACCAACACTGAAGCTTTCTTT; len: 14; abundance: .; d_gene: .; v_gene: TRBV18; j_gene: TRBJ1-1
CDR3aa: CASSSQQNLGEQYF; CDR3nt: TGTGCCAGCAGCTCCCAACAGAATCTGGGCGAGCAGTACTTC; len: 14; abundance: .; d_gene: .; v_gene: TRBV7-3; j_gene: TRBJ2-7
CDR3aa: CASSSSGGGIKGYTF; CDR3nt: TGTGCCAGCAGCTCTTCTGGGGGAGGGATAAAGGGCTACACCTTC; len: 15; abundance: .; d_gene: .; v_gene: TRBV11-3; j_gene: TRBJ1-2
CDR3aa: CASSLYYGEGNQPQHF; CDR3nt: TGTGCCAGCAGTTTGTATTACGGGGAGGGCAATCAGCCCCAGCATTTT; len: 16; abundance: .; d_gene: .; v_gene: TRBV28; j_gene: TRBJ1-5
CDR3aa: CASSQGGRALEAFF; CDR3nt: TGCGCCAGCAGCCAAGGGGGGAGGGCCTTAGAAGCTTTCTTT; len: 14; abundance: .; d_gene: .; v_gene: TRBV4-1; j_gene: TRBJ1-1
CDR3aa: CASFGGRAGNEQFF; CDR3nt: TGTGCCAGCTTTGGCGGGAGGGCGGGGAATGAGCAGTTCTTC; len: 14; abundance: .; d_gene: TRBD2; v_gene: TRBV28; j_gene: TRBJ2-1
CDR3aa: CASTAGGLRIQYF; CDR3nt: TGTGCCAGCACCGCGGGAGGGCTACGGATTCAGTACTTC; len: 13; abundance: .; d_gene: TRBD2; v_gene: TRBV2; j_gene: TRBJ2-4
CDR3aa: CATSAPGATKETQYF; CDR3nt: TGTGCCACCAGTGCCCCGGGGGCTACCAAAGAGACCCAGTACTTC; len: 15; abundance: .; d_gene: .; v_gene: TRBV24-1; j_gene: TRBJ2-5
CDR3aa: CASSLGIVAGGPTGEETQYF; CDR3nt: TGTGCCAGTAGTTTAGGGATTGTGGCGGGAGGGCCGACGGGGGAAGAGACCCAGTACTTC; len: 20; abundance: once; d_gene: TRBD2; v_gene: TRBV19; j_gene: TRBJ2-5
CDR3aa: CASSLEAGIHEKLFF; CDR3nt: TGTGCCAGCAGCTTAGAGGCCGGAATCCATGAAAAACTGTTTTTT; len: 15; abundance: .; d_gene: .; v_gene: TRBV7-9; j_gene: TRBJ1-4
CDR3aa: CSASERGGMTQTQYF; CDR3nt: TGCAGTGCTAGTGAGAGGGGGGGCATGACGCAGACCCAGTACTTC; len: 15; abundance: .; d_gene: .; v_gene: TRBV20-1; j_gene: TRBJ2-5
CDR3aa: CARSLAGQAGTGELFF; CDR3nt: TGTGCCAGAAGCCTTGCCGGACAGGCAGGTACCGGGGAGCTGTTTTTT; len: 16; abundance: .; d_gene: TRBD1; v_gene: TRBV5-3; j_gene: TRBJ2-2
CDR3aa: CASSPTGWGHRDTEAFF; CDR3nt: TGTGCCAGCAGCCCCACGGGGTGGGGACATAGGGACACTGAAGCTTTCTTT; len: 17; abundance: .; d_gene: .; v_gene: TRBV5-5; j_gene: TRBJ1-1
CDR3aa: CASSLGAGTGVRTEAFF; CDR3nt: TGTGCCAGCAGCTTAGGCGCCGGGACAGGGGTGCGCACTGAAGCTTTCTTT; len: 17; abundance: .; d_gene: TRBD1; v_gene: TRBV13; j_gene: TRBJ1-1
CDR3aa: CASSDAGTGGESNQPQHF; CDR3nt: TGTGCCAGCAGTGATGCGGGGACAGGGGGCGAAAGCAATCAGCCCCAGCATTTT; len: 18; abundance: .; d_gene: TRBD1; v_gene: TRBV6-1; j_gene: TRBJ1-5
CDR3aa: CASSLPDREGTIYF; CDR3nt: TGTGCCAGCAGCCTACCCGACAGGGAGGGCACCATATATTTT; len: 14; abundance: .; d_gene: TRBD1; v_gene: TRBV4-2; j_gene: TRBJ1-3
CDR3aa: CASSLEGGGVSSYNEQFF; CDR3nt: TGCGCCAGCAGCTTGGAGGGCGGAGGTGTGAGCTCCTACAATGAGCAGTTCTTC; len: 18; abundance: .; d_gene: .; v_gene: TRBV5-1; j_gene: TRBJ2-1
CDR3aa: CASSLSPQSYGYTF; CDR3nt: TGTGCCAGCAGCTTGTCCCCTCAGTCCTATGGCTACACCTTC; len: 14; abundance: .; d_gene: .; v_gene: TRBV7-8; j_gene: TRBJ1-2
CDR3aa: CASSPLGQGNQPQHF; CDR3nt: TGTGCCAGCTCACCTCTGGGACAGGGTAATCAGCCCCAGCATTTT; len: 15; abundance: once; d_gene: TRBD1; v_gene: TRBV18; j_gene: TRBJ1-5
CDR3aa: CAISATGGENTIYF; CDR3nt: TGTGCCATCAGTGCGACAGGGGGGGAAAACACCATATATTTT; len: 14; abundance: .; d_gene: TRBD1; v_gene: TRBV10-3; j_gene: TRBJ1-3
CDR3aa: CASSYGGAGVSKNIQYF; CDR3nt: TGTGCCAGCAGTTACGGGGGCGCGGGGGTATCCAAAAACATTCAGTACTTC; len: 17; abundance: .; d_gene: .; v_gene: TRBV6-2/TRBV6-3; j_gene: TRBJ2-4
CDR3aa: CASRFNGRGRHSEQYF; CDR3nt: TGTGCCAGCAGGTTTAATGGGAGGGGGCGACATTCCGAGCAGTACTTC; len: 16; abundance: .; d_gene: .; v_gene: TRBV5-6; j_gene: TRBJ2-7
CDR3aa: CATSDPRDRDEKLFF; CDR3nt: TGTGCCACCAGTGATCCCCGGGACAGGGATGAAAAACTGTTTTTT; len: 15; abundance: .; d_gene: TRBD1; v_gene: TRBV24-1; j_gene: TRBJ1-4
CDR3aa: CASSGVGLSGNTIYF; CDR3nt: TGTGCCAGCAGTGGGGTGGGATTGTCTGGAAACACCATATATTTT; len: 15; abundance: .; d_gene: .; v_gene: TRBV6-6; j_gene: TRBJ1-3
CDR3aa: CASSPDRGSPFWNEKLFF; CDR3nt: TGTGCCAGCAGCCCGGACAGGGGTTCTCCCTTTTGGAATGAAAAACTGTTTTTT; len: 18; abundance: .; d_gene: TRBD1; v_gene: TRBV5-6; j_gene: TRBJ1-4
CDR3aa: CATSDGTGGSGNTIYF; CDR3nt: TGTGCCACCAGCGATGGGACAGGGGGATCTGGAAACACCATATATTTT; len: 16; abundance: .; d_gene: TRBD1; v_gene: TRBV24-1; j_gene: TRBJ1-3
CDR3aa: CASSPKAANTEAFF; CDR3nt: TGTGCCAGCAGCCCGAAGGCTGCGAACACTGAAGCTTTCTTT; len: 14; abundance: .; d_gene: .; v_gene: TRBV11-2; j_gene: TRBJ1-1
CDR3aa: CASSHPPEFSYEQYF; CDR3nt: TGTGCCAGCAGCCACCCCCCGGAGTTCTCCTACGAGCAGTACTTC; len: 15; abundance: .; d_gene: .; v_gene: TRBV6-2/TRBV6-3; j_gene: TRBJ2-7
CDR3aa: CASSEQDWYYEQYF; CDR3nt: TGTGCCAGCAGTGAACAGGATTGGTACTACGAGCAGTACTTC; len: 14; abundance: .; d_gene: .; v_gene: TRBV6-1; j_gene: TRBJ2-7
CDR3aa: CASSPGTDYEQYF; CDR3nt: TGTGCCAGCTCACCCGGGACAGATTACGAGCAGTACTTC; len: 13; abundance: .; d_gene: TRBD1; v_gene: TRBV18; j_gene: TRBJ2-7